Listed below are T cell receptor beta chains from one sample, sequenced in a study of shared clonotypes between healthy human individuals. The data were produced by immunoSEQ multiplex PCR, yet TCRdb's version contains in-frame clones alone and is incomplete. The sample contains about 590,000 clones, 95% to 96% of which appear only once. The sample comprised naive CD8+ T cells sorted from blood. The source is a young woman in good health. The CDR3 runs from the conserved cysteine through the conserved F or W. D genes are given only for firm matches. Clone sizes are given selectively: once, few, many, or a class where the clone is expanded.

V	D	J	size	CDR3	DNA
TRBV4-2	.	TRBJ2-7	.	CASSQELGLRRSYEQYF	TGTGCCAGCAGCCAAGAACTAGGACTACGACGTTCCTACGAGCAGTACTTC
TRBV28	TRBD1	TRBJ1-2	.	CASRPTGQDYGYTF	TGTGCCAGCAGACCAACGGGACAGGACTATGGCTACACCTTC
TRBV28	.	TRBJ2-2	.	CASSFGLRGRERPGELFF	TGTGCCAGCAGTTTTGGACTTAGGGGGCGGGAGAGGCCCGGGGAGCTGTTTTTT
TRBV10-3	TRBD1	TRBJ2-7	.	CAISAGQGGAYEQYF	TGTGCCATCAGTGCGGGACAGGGAGGAGCCTACGAGCAGTACTTC
TRBV28	.	TRBJ1-5	.	CASSAAGGDNQPQHF	TGTGCCAGCAGTGCGGCCGGAGGGGATAATCAGCCCCAGCATTTT
TRBV6-1	.	TRBJ2-7	.	CASSEAVGEYEQYF	TGTGCCAGCAGTGAAGCGGTGGGGGAATACGAGCAGTACTTC
TRBV29-1	.	TRBJ2-1	.	CSGVDSGPGQFF	TGCAGCGGTGTTGATTCGGGCCCGGGGCAGTTCTTC
TRBV10-2	TRBD2	TRBJ2-7	once	CASSETAPRLAGDYEQYF	TGCGCCAGCAGTGAGACCGCCCCTAGACTAGCGGGGGATTACGAGCAGTACTTC
TRBV19	TRBD1	TRBJ2-1	.	CASTRRGPDSEWNEQFF	TGTGCCAGTACCAGAAGGGGGCCGGACTCCGAATGGAATGAGCAGTTCTTC
TRBV19	.	TRBJ1-2	.	CASSRSGTTGDGYTF	TGTGCCAGTAGTCGATCCGGGACAACGGGGGATGGCTACACCTTC
TRBV11-2	.	TRBJ2-7	.	CASSLDPTGAYEQYF	TGTGCCAGCAGCTTAGATCCTACGGGAGCCTACGAGCAGTACTTC
TRBV9	TRBD2	TRBJ2-2	.	CASSARWGTSGLLGTGELFF	TGTGCCAGCAGCGCCAGGTGGGGGACTAGCGGCCTACTGGGTACCGGGGAGCTGTTTTTT
TRBV6-5	.	TRBJ2-1	once	CASSYSGAALYNEQFF	TGTGCCAGCAGTTACTCGGGAGCGGCGCTCTACAATGAGCAGTTCTTC
TRBV2	TRBD1	TRBJ1-2	.	CASSGIGDETGRRTHGYTF	TGTGCCAGCAGTGGAATAGGAGACGAGACAGGGCGAAGAACGCATGGCTACACCTTC
TRBV19	TRBD1	TRBJ1-6	.	CATWDRSSYNSPLHF	TGTGCCACCTGGGACAGGAGCTCCTATAATTCACCCCTCCACTTT
TRBV27	TRBD1	TRBJ2-7	.	CASSSAGTGSYEQYF	TGTGCCAGCAGTTCAGCCGGGACAGGGTCCTACGAGCAGTACTTC
TRBV4-1	.	TRBJ1-2	.	CASSQPGLKDYTF	TGCGCCAGCAGCCAACCGGGCCTTAAGGACTACACCTTC
TRBV2	.	TRBJ2-1	.	CASKPSELSYNEQFF	TGTGCCAGCAAACCTAGCGAACTATCCTACAATGAGCAGTTCTTC
TRBV4-1	.	TRBJ2-1	.	CASSQDPRGRNEQFF	TGCGCCAGCAGCCAAGATCCCCGGGGAAGAAATGAGCAGTTCTTC
TRBV28	.	TRBJ2-2	.	CASSLSRVNTGELFF	TGTGCCAGCAGTCTTAGCAGGGTTAACACCGGGGAGCTGTTTTTT
TRBV28	TRBD1	TRBJ2-7	once	CASRDRGLSYEQYF	TGTGCCAGCAGAGACAGGGGCCTCTCCTACGAGCAGTACTTC
TRBV19	.	TRBJ2-1	.	CASSGTGKRANEQFF	TGTGCCAGTAGTGGAACAGGGAAGAGGGCGAATGAGCAGTTCTTC
TRBV5-4	.	TRBJ1-1	.	CASSFKPGHPNTEAFF	TGTGCCAGCAGCTTCAAACCGGGACACCCGAACACTGAAGCTTTCTTT
TRBV4-2	.	TRBJ1-1	.	CASSQGPPNTEAFF	TGTGCCAGCAGCCAAGGTCCGCCGAACACTGAAGCTTTCTTT
TRBV5-6	.	TRBJ2-7	.	CASSAFLGGEQYF	TGTGCCAGCAGCGCCTTCCTCGGGGGCGAGCAGTACTTC
TRBV27	TRBD1	TRBJ1-2	.	CASSVSRTGWDGYTF	TGTGCCAGCAGTGTGTCGAGGACAGGGTGGGATGGCTACACCTTC
TRBV28	.	TRBJ1-3	.	CASRLSRSSGNTIYF	TGTGCCAGCAGGCTGTCGCGGAGCTCTGGAAACACCATATATTTT
TRBV5-4	.	TRBJ2-3	once	CASSLSGAGDTQYF	TGTGCCAGCAGCTTGTCGGGGGCAGGAGATACGCAGTATTTT
TRBV6-6	.	TRBJ2-5	.	CASSYDSRAPPETQYF	TGTGCCAGCAGTTACGATTCCAGGGCCCCCCCCGAGACCCAGTACTTC
TRBV13	TRBD2	TRBJ2-3	.	CASSLGQYQTSGTSTDTQYF	TGTGCCAGCAGCTTAGGCCAGTATCAGACTAGCGGGACTAGCACAGATACGCAGTATTTT
TRBV13	TRBD2	TRBJ2-1	.	CASRGGPDEQFF	TGTGCCAGCAGGGGAGGGCCTGATGAGCAGTTCTTC
TRBV11-2	.	TRBJ2-5	.	CASSLVPQGAETQYF	TGTGCCAGCAGCTTAGTGCCCCAAGGGGCAGAGACCCAGTACTTC
TRBV5-1	TRBD1	TRBJ2-2	.	CASRDPHRGPNTGELFF	TGCGCCAGCAGAGACCCGCACAGGGGCCCGAACACCGGGGAGCTGTTTTTT
TRBV27	.	TRBJ1-1	once	CASSLSGLRGEAFF	TGTGCCAGCAGTTTATCGGGCCTCCGAGGGGAAGCTTTCTTT
TRBV13	.	TRBJ2-3	.	CASSLGSTVDTQYF	TGTGCCAGCAGCTTGGGGAGTACGGTTGATACGCAGTATTTT
TRBV4-1	.	TRBJ2-1	.	CASSQLGLFSYNEQFF	TGCGCCAGCAGCCAACTCGGACTGTTCTCCTACAATGAGCAGTTCTTC
TRBV13	TRBD1	TRBJ2-7	.	CASSLGRDRVYEQYF	TGTGCCAGCAGCTTAGGTCGGGACAGGGTCTACGAGCAGTACTTC
TRBV18	.	TRBJ2-5	.	CASSPPENSQETQYF	TGTGCCAGCTCACCACCGGAAAATAGCCAAGAGACCCAGTACTTC
TRBV6-6	.	TRBJ1-4	.	CASSYMDTWSEKLFF	TGTGCCAGCAGTTACATGGACACCTGGAGTGAAAAACTGTTTTTT
TRBV29-1	TRBD2	TRBJ2-7	.	CSVEDTTSGIFEQYF	TGCAGCGTTGAAGATACCACTAGCGGGATTTTCGAGCAGTACTTC
TRBV6-5	.	TRBJ1-4	once	CASSPGGAGNEKLFF	TGTGCCAGCAGCCCGGGGGGGGCAGGTAATGAAAAACTGTTTTTT
TRBV19	.	TRBJ2-3	.	CASSIVGGLTDTQYF	TGTGCCAGTAGTATCGTTGGGGGGCTCACAGATACGCAGTATTTT
TRBV29-1	TRBD2	TRBJ2-7	.	CSVLDRQRASGRAIDYEQYF	TGCAGCGTTTTAGACAGGCAACGGGCTAGCGGGAGGGCCATAGACTACGAGCAGTACTTC
TRBV19	.	TRBJ2-1	.	CASSIGRSSSYNEQFF	TGTGCCAGTAGTATAGGCCGGAGTAGCTCCTACAATGAGCAGTTCTTC
TRBV19	TRBD1	TRBJ1-5	once	CASSIVGAGTGGSPQHF	TGTGCCAGTAGTATAGTAGGGGCCGGGACAGGGGGTTCGCCCCAGCATTTT
TRBV6-5	.	TRBJ2-1	.	CASSYSTQPNNEQFF	TGTGCCAGCAGTTACTCGACACAGCCAAACAATGAGCAGTTCTTC